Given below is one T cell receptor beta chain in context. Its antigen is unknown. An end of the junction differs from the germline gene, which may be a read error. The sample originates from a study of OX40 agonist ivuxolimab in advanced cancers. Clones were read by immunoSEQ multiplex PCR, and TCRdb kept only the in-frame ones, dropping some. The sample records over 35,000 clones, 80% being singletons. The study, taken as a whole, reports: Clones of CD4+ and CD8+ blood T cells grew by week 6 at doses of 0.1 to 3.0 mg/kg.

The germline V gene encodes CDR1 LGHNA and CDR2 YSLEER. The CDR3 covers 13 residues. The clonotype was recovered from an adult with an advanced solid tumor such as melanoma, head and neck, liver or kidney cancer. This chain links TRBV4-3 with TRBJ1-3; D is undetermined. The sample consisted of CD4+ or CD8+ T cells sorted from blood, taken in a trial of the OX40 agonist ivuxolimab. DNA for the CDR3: TGCGCCAGCGGCCAAGGTCAGGTAGACACCATATATTTT. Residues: CASGQGQVDTIYF.